This entry concerns a single TCR beta chain. Its antigen remains unidentified. This sample was taken from a study of Graves' ophthalmopathy and Graves' hyperthyroidism. General study findings and limits: Clonotypes were expanded in thyroid at above 0.001 frequency, and most also appeared in blood. Sensitivity of about 67% and specificity of around 72% were achieved by the model that predicted ophthalmopathy progression.

Other autoimmune disease, uncontrolled infection, pregnancy and lactation led to exclusion. RNA transcripts provided the template for amplifying TCR beta CDR3 regions. HTBI-primed first-round RT-PCR preceded second-round multiplex PCR. TCRdb passed the multiplex PCR reads through MiXCR, listing each CDR3 protein once. The repertoire consists of about 740,000 distinct CDR3 sequences, with around 40% occurring once and the leading ten covering 44%. The V gene end was trimmed by 1 base and the J gene end by 0 bases; junction bases not matched to a gene: 13. This CDR3 contains 19 residues. Germline V gives CDR1 DFQATT, CDR2 SNEGSKA (reference sequence).

The TCR comes from an adult man with Graves' ophthalmopathy. The specimen was peripheral blood. The V call is TRBV20-1, the J call TRBJ1-1, with 11 positions matching TRBD1. Here the CDR3 reads CSARGTGGEVVSLNTEAFF. The CDR3 DNA follows: TGCAGTGCTAGAGGGACAGGGGGCGAGGTGGTGAGTTTGAACACTGAAGCTTTCTTT.